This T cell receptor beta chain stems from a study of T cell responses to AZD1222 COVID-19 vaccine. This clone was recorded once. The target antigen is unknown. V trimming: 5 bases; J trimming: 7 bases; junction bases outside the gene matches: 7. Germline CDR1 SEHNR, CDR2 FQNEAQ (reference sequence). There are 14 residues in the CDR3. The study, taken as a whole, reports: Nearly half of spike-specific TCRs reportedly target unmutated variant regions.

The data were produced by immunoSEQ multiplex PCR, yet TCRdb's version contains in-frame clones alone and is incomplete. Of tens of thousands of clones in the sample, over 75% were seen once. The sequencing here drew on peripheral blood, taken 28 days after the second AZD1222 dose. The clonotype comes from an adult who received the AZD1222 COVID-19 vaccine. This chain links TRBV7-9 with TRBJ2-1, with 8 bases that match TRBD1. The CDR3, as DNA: TGTGCCAGCAGCCCTCCTACAGGGGGGAATGAGCAGTTCTTC. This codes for CASSPPTGGNEQFF.